This T cell receptor (beta chain) comes out of a study of blood T cell repertoires in COVID-19. About the study: From T cells, B-cell-depleted T cells, or PBMCs came the material, which was cDNA or gDNA.

Authors' data handling: Amplification from reference gene primers served as the basis for estimated nucleated cell counts. The protocol was immunoSEQ multiplex PCR, while the TCRdb copy is restricted to in-frame clones and leaves out a portion. The DNA gave D and trimming, while V, J and clone size come from that table. The sample lists 300,000 to 450,000 clones; roughly 85% were seen once. The V gene lost 7 bases and the J gene lost 3 bases, with 13 bases spanning the gap. This CDR3 is built from 13 residues. Germline V gives CDR1 SNHLY, CDR2 FYNNEI. This chain links TRBV2 with TRBJ2-7, with a weak D call TRBD2 (5 bases). Sequencing was carried out using peripheral blood. The receptor's source is a woman between 18 and 30 years old with acute or convalescent COVID-19. CDR3 sequence: CASNHEDYYEQYF. The DNA for the CDR3 is TGTGCCAGCAATCACGAAGACTACTACGAGCAGTACTTC.